This TCR beta chain derives from a study of control samples from healthy donors and cancer patients. The data were produced by immunoSEQ multiplex PCR, yet TCRdb's version contains in-frame clones alone and is incomplete. The sample has over 85,000 clones, more than 75% seen once. Sequences were obtained from PBMCs. This receptor was obtained from a woman in her sixties or seventies with lung cancer.

For the CDR3, the DNA is TGTGCCAGCAGCTTAGAGGGGACAGGGGGCTACTATGGCTACACCTTC. This translates into CASSLEGTGGYYGYTF. The chain recombines TRBV7-3 with TRBJ1-2; the match to TRBD1 covers 12 bases. V lost 2 bases and J lost 3; bases outside the gene matches: 4. Germline CDR1 and CDR2: SGHTA and FQGTGA. The length of the CDR3 is 16 residues.